In its sample, the clone carrying this T cell receptor (beta chain) was seen many times. Its antigen is as yet unknown. This specimen belongs to a study of regulatory T cells in long-lasting Graves disease. Whole-study results and caveats: Persistent Graves' patients showed reduced TCR diversity versus newly diagnosed patients. Segments TRBV28, TRBJ1-2 and TRBJ2-5 showed preferential usage in persistent disease. In persistent patients, shared public clonotypes (around 2,500) outnumbered those in new patients (almost 1,000).

Described time point: persistent/refractory GD, antithyroid drugs over 5 years with positive TRAb. PBMC RNA was the source of the TCR library. Patients were enrolled at an endocrinology department in Xi'an, China. CDR3 regions were amplified by Arm-PCR using iRepertoire HTBI primers to build TCR beta libraries. TCRdb fed the multiplex PCR reads into MiXCR, producing one record per CDR3 protein. The sample holds roughly 400,000 distinct CDR3 sequences, over 20% seen once. The CDR3 extends over 11 amino acids. Germline CDR1 is GTSNPN and CDR2 is SVGIG (reference sequence). V lost 0 bases, J lost 7 bases, and 7 bases lay in between.

The sequence was collected from a female donor with Graves disease. The rearrangement uses TRBV30 and TRBJ2-7; a weak D match, TRBD2 (5 bases). The sample was peripheral blood mononuclear cells (PBMCs), taken when the disease was refractory, from a patient treated with antithyroid drugs. For the CDR3, the DNA is TGTGCCTGGAGTGTACGCGGGGAGCAGTACTTC. This encodes CAWSVRGEQYF.